Described below is a single TCR beta chain sequence and its context. Other DNA sequences in the sample encode the same CDR3. Germline trimming cut 2 bases from V and 7 bases from J; bases unmatched to any gene: 0. The length of the CDR3 is 13 residues. This sample was taken from a study of blood T cell repertoires in COVID-19. Per the original methods: Estimated nucleated cell counts came from reference gene primer amplification. Produced via immunoSEQ multiplex PCR; TCRdb's table is partial and in-frame only. The V and J calls and the clone size are those of that table, but D and trimming were determined from the DNA. The sample carries approximately 240,000 clones, 83% recorded once.

The gene calls are TRBV12-3 or TRBV12-4 and TRBJ1-4; 8 nucleotides agree with TRBD1. Sequencing input: peripheral blood. The sequence derives from a human donor in a cohort sampled during active COVID-19. CDR3 DNA sequence: TGTGCCAGCAGTTTAACAGGGGGTGAAAAACTGTTTTTT. Its protein is CASSLTGGEKLFF.